This TCR beta chain emerged from a study of Graves' ophthalmopathy and Graves' hyperthyroidism (dated by TCRdb to the late 2010s). The study in broad terms: Peripheral blood was collected before any treatment was given, at the time of initial diagnosis. The roughly 100 discovery patients were randomly divided into training and test sets at a 7:3 ratio. In six hyperthyroidism patients, the T-cell repertoire of thyroid tissue was compared with the T-cell repertoire of blood. An independent validation cohort was composed of some 19 hyperthyroidism patients and about 17 patients who later progressed from hyperthyroidism to ophthalmopathy. Following sample collection, hyperthyroidism patients were given methimazole at a starting dose of 30 mg daily, and ophthalmopathy patients were given high-dose intravenous methylprednisolone. The study used TCR beta repertoire signatures to distinguish Graves' ophthalmopathy from Graves' hyperthyroidism and to predict progression to ophthalmopathy. To explore V-J signatures distinguishing ophthalmopathy from hyperthyroidism, a discovery set of roughly 100 patients (fewer than 45 ophthalmopathy, over 55 stable hyperthyroidism) was enrolled. In total, some 140 blood samples were TCR-sequenced: 40 to 45 ophthalmopathy, some 75 hyperthyroidism and some 17 hyperthyroidism-to-ophthalmopathy patients.

For this clonotype: It has no known antigen specificity. Base qualities are not at hand, and no much larger clone is one base apart.

For repertoire sequencing, TCR beta CDR3 regions were amplified from RNA transcripts. HTBI primers and the Qiagen OneStep RT-PCR kit were used in a first-round RT-PCR, which was followed by a second-round multiplex PCR, size selection and purification. Libraries were sequenced paired-end with 100 bp reads on an Illumina HiSeq2000. As for the original processing: Reads were processed with SOAPnuke, discarding reads with adapters, uncalled bases, mean Phred below 15, or no exact constant-primer or identifier match. COPE v1.2.5 was used to merge the high-quality paired reads. Each unique nucleotide sequence was treated as a clonotype, and MiTCR v1.1 was used to align the clonotypes to the IMGT TRB V, D and J references. Analysis was restricted to V-J combinations with a frequency above 0.0001, which covered roughly 99% of repertoires. For each V-J combination, a TCR clonal expansion and chaos score was defined as F50 clonal expansion divided by the chaos observed in the TCRdist matrix. Welch's t-statistics and random forest were used to narrow the features down to over ten V-J combinations, which were then fed into a naive Bayes classifier. Thyroid-blood repertoire similarity was quantified with the Morisita-Horn index. The raw public data were reprocessed by TCRdb itself: fastp quality trimming at Q25, MiXCR clonotype calling, in-frame beta chains only. Each CDR3 protein gets just one entry, which takes the most common genes and DNA from the rows behind it. TCRdb, not the authors, supplied the V and J calls. This sample comprises roughly 230,000 distinct CDR3 sequences, roughly 21% of them detected only once. Under 55% of the sample rests with the top ten.

The paper's findings and limits, for the study overall: Ophthalmopathy was separated from stable hyperthyroidism by the 13-signature model with about 85% sensitivity and around 81% specificity in cross-validation and with 80%/75% in the test set. No statistical method was used to predetermine the sample size, and group allocation was not hidden from the investigators. In validation, the model predicted ophthalmopathy progression with about 70% sensitivity and about 77% specificity; more than ten predicted patients were CT-confirmed with GO in a median of around 6 months. Most of the expanded thyroid clonotypes with a frequency above 0.001 were also detected in blood, and it was suggested that the thyroid immune response may be reflected by blood repertoires.

A distance of 15 bases separates the germline ends of V and J, which lose 2 bases and 5 bases respectively. In the germline V gene, CDR1 corresponds to SGHRS and CDR2 to YFSETQ. Spanning cysteine to phenylalanine, the CDR3 consists of 15 amino acids. The CDR3 DNA has 45 bases and is translated from base 1. Ophthalmopathy patients had moderately to severely active disease, Clinical Activity Score of at least 3, NOSPECS grade of at least 4, and disease duration under 3 months. Patients were excluded if they had other autoimmune diseases, uncontrolled infections, pregnancy or lactation. Diagnosis relied on clinical symptoms, serum thyroxine, TRAb, thyroid ultrasound and orbital computed tomography. Ficoll-Paque density gradient centrifugation was used to isolate PBMCs from under 11 ml of fresh peripheral blood. Total RNA was extracted with Trizol reagent and quality-checked on an Agilent 2100 Bioanalyzer.

The rearranged segments are TRBV5-1 and TRBJ2-3; 5 matching bases give a weak D call of TRBD1. What was sequenced was peripheral blood. The receptor was derived from a woman in her 50s with Graves' ophthalmopathy. Donor details come from another sample of the same person, matched by shared clones. The CDR3 sequence is CASSFQPLGEDTQYF. The nucleotides read TGCGCCAGCAGCTTTCAGCCGCTAGGGGAAGATACGCAGTATTTT.